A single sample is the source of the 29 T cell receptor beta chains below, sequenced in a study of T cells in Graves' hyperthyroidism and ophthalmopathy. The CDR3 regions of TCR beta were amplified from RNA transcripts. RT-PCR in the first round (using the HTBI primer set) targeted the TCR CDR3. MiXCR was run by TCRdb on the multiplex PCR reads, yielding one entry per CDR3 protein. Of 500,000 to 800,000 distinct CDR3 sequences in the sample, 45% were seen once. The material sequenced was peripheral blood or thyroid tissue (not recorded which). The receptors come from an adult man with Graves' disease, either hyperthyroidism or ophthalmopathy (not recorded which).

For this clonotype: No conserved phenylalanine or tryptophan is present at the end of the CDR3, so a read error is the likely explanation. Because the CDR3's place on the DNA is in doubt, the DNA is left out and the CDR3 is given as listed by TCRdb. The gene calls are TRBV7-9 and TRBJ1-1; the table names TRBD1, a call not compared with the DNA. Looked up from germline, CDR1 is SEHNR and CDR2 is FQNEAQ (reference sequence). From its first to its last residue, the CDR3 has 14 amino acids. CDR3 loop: CASSLQGWGTEAFI.

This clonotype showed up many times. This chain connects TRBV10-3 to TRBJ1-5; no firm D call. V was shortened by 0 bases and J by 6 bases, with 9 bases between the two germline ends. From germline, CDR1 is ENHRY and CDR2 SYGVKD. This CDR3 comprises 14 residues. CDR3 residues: CAISESGRVQPQHF. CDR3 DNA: TGTGCCATCAGTGAGTCGGGTAGGGTTCAGCCCCAGCATTTT.

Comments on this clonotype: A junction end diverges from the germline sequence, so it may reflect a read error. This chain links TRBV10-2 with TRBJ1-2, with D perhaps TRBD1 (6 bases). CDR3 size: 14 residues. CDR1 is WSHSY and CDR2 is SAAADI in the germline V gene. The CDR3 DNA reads TGTGCCAGCAGCCAACCCGGGGGCAACTATGGCTACACCTTC. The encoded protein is CASSQPGGNYGYTF.

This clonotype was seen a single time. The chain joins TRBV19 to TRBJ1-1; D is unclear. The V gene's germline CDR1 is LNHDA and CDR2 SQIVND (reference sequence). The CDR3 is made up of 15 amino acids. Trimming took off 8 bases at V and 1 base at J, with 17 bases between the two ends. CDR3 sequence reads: CASLPRAMANTEAFF. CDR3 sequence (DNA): TGTGCCAGTCTACCACGGGCAATGGCGAACACTGAAGCTTTCTTT.

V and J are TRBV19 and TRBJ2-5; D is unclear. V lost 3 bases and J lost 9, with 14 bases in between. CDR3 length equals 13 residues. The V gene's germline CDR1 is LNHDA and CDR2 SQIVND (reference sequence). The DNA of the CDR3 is TGTGCCAGTAGTATTACGTGGAGTCAGCCCCAGTACTTC. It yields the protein CASSITWSQPQYF.

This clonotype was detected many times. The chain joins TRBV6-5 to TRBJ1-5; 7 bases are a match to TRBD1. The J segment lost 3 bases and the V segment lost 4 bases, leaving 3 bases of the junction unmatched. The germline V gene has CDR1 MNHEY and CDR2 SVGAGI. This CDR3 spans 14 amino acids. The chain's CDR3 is CASSWTGSNQPQHF. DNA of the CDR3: TGTGCCAGCAGTTGGACAGGATCCAATCAGCCCCAGCATTTT.

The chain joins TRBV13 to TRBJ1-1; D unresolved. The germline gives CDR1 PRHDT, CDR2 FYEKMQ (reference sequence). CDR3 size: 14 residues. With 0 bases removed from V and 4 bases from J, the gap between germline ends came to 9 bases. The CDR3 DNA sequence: TGTGCCAGCAGCTTAGGTCCAGCTAGCACTGAAGCTTTCTTT. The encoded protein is CASSLGPASTEAFF.

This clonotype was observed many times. In DNA, the CDR3 is TGTGCCAGCAAGAAGACAGGGCCCAATCAGCCCCAGCATTTT. Translated: CASKKTGPNQPQHF. The chain is built from TRBV2 and TRBJ1-5; 7 positions agree with TRBD1. V lost 7 bases and J lost 3; bases outside the gene matches: 6. This CDR3 is built from 14 residues. Germline lookup yields CDR1 SNHLY and CDR2 FYNNEI.

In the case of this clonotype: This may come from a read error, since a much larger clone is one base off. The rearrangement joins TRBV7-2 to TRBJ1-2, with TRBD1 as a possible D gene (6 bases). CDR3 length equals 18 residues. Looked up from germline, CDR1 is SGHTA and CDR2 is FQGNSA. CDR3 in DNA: TGTGCCAGCAGCTTCTCCGTCGGGGGCAGGGCTCAGGGGTATGGCCACACCTTC. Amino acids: CASSFSVGGRAQGYGHTF.

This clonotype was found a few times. This chain's CDR3 is CASSLGEGARAFF. The CDR3 DNA reads TGTGCCAGCAGCCTTGGGGAGGGGGCGAGAGCTTTCTTT. This chain joins TRBV7-6 and TRBJ1-1, with 7 positions matching TRBD1. The CDR3 sequence is 13 residues long. V lost 5 bases and J lost 10; bases outside the gene matches: 10. Per the germline V gene, CDR1 is SGHVS and CDR2 is FNYEAQ.

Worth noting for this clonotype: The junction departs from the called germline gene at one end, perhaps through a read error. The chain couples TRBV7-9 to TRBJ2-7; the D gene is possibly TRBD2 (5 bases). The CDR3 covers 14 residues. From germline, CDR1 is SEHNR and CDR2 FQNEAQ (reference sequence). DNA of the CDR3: TGTGCCAGCAAAGAGGACTCTCCCTCCGACGAGCAGTACTTC. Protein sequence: CASKEDSPSDEQYF.

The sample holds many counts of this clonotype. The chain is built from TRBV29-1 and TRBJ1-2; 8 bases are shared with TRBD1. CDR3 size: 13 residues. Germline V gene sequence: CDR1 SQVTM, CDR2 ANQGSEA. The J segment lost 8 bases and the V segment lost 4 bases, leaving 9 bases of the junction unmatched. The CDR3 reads CSVGGTGPTGYTF. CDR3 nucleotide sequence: TGCAGCGTTGGAGGGACAGGCCCGACCGGCTACACCTTC.

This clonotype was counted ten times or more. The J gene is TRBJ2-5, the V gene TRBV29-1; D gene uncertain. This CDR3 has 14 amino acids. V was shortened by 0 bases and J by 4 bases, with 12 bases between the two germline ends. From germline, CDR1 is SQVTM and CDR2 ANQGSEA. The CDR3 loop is CSVEEWAAGETQYF. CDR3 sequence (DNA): TGCAGCGTTGAAGAGTGGGCTGCAGGAGAGACCCAGTACTTC. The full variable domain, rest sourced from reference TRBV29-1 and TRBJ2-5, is SAVISQKPSRDICQRGTSLTIQCQVDSQVTMMFWYRQQPGQSLTLIATANQGSEATYESGFVIDKFPISRPNLTFSTLTVSNMSPEDSSIYLCSVEEWAAGETQYFGPGTRLLVL.

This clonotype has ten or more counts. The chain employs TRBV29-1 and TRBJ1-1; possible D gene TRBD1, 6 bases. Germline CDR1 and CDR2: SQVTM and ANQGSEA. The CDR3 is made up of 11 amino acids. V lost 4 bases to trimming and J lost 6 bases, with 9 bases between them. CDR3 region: CSVGAGAEAFF. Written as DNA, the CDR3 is TGCAGCGTTGGGGCAGGGGCTGAAGCTTTCTTT.

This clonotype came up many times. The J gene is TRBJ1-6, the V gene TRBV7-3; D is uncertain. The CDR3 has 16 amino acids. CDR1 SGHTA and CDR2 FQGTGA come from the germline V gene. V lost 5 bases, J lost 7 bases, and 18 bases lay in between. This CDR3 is CASSTEPGSVNSPLHF. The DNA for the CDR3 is TGTGCCAGCAGCACGGAGCCAGGCTCGGTGAATTCACCCCTCCACTTT.

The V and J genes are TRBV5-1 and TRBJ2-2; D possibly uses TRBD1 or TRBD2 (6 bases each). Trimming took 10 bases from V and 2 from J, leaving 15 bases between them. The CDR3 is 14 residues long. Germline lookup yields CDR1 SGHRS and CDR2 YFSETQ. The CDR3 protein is CASRRDTNTGELFF. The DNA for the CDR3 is TGCGCCTCCAGGAGGGACACAAACACCGGGGAGCTGTTTTTT.

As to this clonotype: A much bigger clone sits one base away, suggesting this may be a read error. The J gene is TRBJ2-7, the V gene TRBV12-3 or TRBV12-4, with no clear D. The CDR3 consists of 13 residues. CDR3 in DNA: TGTGCCAGCAGCCAAGGCAGGTCCTGCGAGCAGTACTTC. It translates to CASSQGRSCEQYF.

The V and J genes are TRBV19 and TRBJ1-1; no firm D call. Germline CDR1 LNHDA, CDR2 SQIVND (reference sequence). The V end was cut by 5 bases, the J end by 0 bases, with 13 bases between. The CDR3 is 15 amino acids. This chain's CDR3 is CASSPYPGLNTEAFF. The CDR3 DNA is TGTGCCAGTAGTCCTTACCCAGGCCTGAACACTGAAGCTTTCTTT.

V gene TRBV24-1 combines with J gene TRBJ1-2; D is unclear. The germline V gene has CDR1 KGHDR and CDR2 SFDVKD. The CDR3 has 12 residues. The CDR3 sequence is CATTETTYGYTF. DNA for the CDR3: TGTGCTACAACAGAGACAACCTATGGCTACACCTTC.

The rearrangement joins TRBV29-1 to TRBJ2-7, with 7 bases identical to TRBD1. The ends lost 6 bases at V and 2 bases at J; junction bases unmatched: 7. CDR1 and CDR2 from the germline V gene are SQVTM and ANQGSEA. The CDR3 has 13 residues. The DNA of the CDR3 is TGCAGCGTCATGGCCCAGGGGGCCTACGAGCAGTACTTC. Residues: CSVMAQGAYEQYF.

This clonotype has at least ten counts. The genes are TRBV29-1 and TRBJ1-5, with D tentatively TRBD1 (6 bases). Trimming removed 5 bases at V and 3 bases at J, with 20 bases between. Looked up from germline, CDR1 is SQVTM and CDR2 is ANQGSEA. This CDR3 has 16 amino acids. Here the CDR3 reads CSVTQGSGSSNQPQHF. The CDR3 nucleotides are TGCAGCGTTACCCAGGGGAGTGGTAGTTCCAATCAGCCCCAGCATTTT.

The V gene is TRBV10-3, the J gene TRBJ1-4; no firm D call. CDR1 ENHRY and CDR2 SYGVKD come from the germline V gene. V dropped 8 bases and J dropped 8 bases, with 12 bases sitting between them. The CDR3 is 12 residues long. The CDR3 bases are TGTGCCATCTGGGAAGAGACCGAAAAACTGTTTTTT. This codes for CAIWEETEKLFF.

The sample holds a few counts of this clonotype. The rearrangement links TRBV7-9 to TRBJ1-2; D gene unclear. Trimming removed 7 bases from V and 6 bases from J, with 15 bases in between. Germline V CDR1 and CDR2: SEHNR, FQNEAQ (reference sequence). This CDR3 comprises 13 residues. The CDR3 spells CASTRTDPDGYTF. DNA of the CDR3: TGTGCCAGCACCCGGACGGATCCCGATGGCTACACCTTC.

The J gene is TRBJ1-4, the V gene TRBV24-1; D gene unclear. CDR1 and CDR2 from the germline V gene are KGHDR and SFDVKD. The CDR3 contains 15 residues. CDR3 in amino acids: CASSDRSGDNEKLFF. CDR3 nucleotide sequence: TGTGCTAGCAGCGATCGGTCGGGCGATAATGAAAAACTGTTTTTT.

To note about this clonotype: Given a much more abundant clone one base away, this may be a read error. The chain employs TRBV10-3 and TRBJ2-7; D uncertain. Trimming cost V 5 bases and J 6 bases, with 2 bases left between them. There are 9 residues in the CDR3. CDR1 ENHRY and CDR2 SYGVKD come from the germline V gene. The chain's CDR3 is CAISSEQYF. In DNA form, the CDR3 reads TGTGCCATCAGTTCCGAGCAGTACTTC.

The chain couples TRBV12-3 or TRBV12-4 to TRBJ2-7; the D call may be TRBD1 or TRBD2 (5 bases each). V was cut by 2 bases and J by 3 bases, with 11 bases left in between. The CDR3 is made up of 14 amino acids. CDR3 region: CASSLWGMSYEQYF. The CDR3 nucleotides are TGTGCCAGCAGTTTATGGGGGATGAGCTACGAGCAGTACTTC.

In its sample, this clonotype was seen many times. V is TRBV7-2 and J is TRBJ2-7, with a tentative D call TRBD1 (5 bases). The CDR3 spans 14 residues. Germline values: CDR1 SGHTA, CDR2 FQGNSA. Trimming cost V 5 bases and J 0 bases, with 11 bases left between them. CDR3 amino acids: CASSQKGYSYEQYF. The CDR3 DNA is TGTGCCAGCAGCCAGAAGGGGTACTCCTACGAGCAGTACTTC.

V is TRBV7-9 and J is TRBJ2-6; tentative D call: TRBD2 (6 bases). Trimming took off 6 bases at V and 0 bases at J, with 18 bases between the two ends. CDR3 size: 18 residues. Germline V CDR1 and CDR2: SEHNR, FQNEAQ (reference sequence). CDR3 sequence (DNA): TGTGCCAGCAGTCCCGCCGGGGGTGGTATCTCTGGGGCCAACGTCCTGACTTTC. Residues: CASSPAGGGISGANVLTF.

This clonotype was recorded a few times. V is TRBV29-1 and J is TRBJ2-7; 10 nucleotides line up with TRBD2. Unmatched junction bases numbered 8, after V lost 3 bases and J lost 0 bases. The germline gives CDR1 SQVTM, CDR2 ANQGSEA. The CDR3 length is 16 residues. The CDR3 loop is CSVEETSGPSSYEQYF. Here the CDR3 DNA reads TGCAGCGTTGAGGAGACTAGCGGGCCGAGCTCCTACGAGCAGTACTTC.